This TCR beta chain was identified during a study of human T cells and chemical hapten exposure. General observations from the study: Controls had significantly fewer large CDR3 similarity clusters than were formed by expanded TCRs.

TCRdb analysed the RACE reads with MiXCR anew, one entry per CDR3 protein. Altogether roughly 24,000 distinct CDR3 sequences are present, around 10% being singletons, with the ten largest covering 6.6%. The sample's time point: patch test 2, 6 weeks after DPC sensitization. This sample's treatment: therapeutic diphenylcyclopropenone sensitization with weekly scalp DPC. This clonotype was seen ten or more times. Its specificity is unknown. The TCR originated in a man aged 25-45 years with alopecia areata. Some clones in this sample may be carry-over from other donors' samples. The sequencing here drew on whole blood, taken in connection with sensitization to the hapten diphenylcyclopropenone (DPC).

The CDR3 protein is CASSWRVWNSPLHF. The CDR3 DNA reads TGTGCCAGCAGTTGGCGGGTTTGGAACTCACCCCTCCACTTT. This rearrangement joins TRBV6-1 to TRBJ1-6; D remains ambiguous. There are 14 residues in the CDR3. The germline V gene encodes CDR1 MNHNS and CDR2 SASEGT. Trimming stripped 5 bases from V and 10 bases from J, with 15 bases between.